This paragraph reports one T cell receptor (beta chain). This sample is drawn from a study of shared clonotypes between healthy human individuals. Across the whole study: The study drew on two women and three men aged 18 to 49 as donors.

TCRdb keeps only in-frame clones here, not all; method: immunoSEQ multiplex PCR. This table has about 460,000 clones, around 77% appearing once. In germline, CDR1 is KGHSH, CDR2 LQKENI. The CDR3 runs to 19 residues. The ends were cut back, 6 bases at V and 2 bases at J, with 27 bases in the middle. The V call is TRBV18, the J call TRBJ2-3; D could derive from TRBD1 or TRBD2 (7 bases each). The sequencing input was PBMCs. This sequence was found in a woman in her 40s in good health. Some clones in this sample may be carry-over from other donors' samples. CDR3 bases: TGTGCCAGCTCCACCCCTCCAAGCAGCGGGACAGCCTACACAGATACGCAGTATTTT. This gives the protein CASSTPPSSGTAYTDTQYF.